One T cell receptor beta chain is described in this entry. Its antigen has not been determined. No quality values exist for individual bases; no much larger clone is one base distant. This entry belongs to a study of blood T cell repertoires in COVID-19 (dated by TCRdb to 2018 to 2021). At the level of the whole study: Samples from collaborators originated in the United States, Italy and Spain and spanned both the acute and convalescent phases of COVID-19. Samples were obtained from the ongoing ImmuneRACE study (first 160 participants) and from about 1,300 subjects provided by 6 global collaborators. The repertoires were released in a freely available public database meant as a resource for research on the immune response to SARS-CoV-2. A de-identified subject ID, COVID-19 status, age in years and sex were almost always included in the sample metadata. HLA class I and class II types, where available, came from metadata supplied by the sample provider rather than from assay-based typing. The prospective study material was composed of cDNA or gDNA derived from T cells, B-cell-depleted T cells, or PBMCs. The dataset comprised deeply sampled blood TCRbeta repertoires from subjects exposed to, actively infected with, or recovered from COVID-19.

Trimming takes 6 bases from V and 9 bases from J, and the germline ends sit 12 bases apart. Reading from cysteine to phenylalanine, the CDR3 counts 12 amino acids. Just the 36-base CDR3 DNA is kept, in frame starting at base 1. The germline V gene encodes CDR1 KGHSH and CDR2 LQKENI. Another Seattle source contributed samples from volunteer blood donors who had recovered from COVID-19. Whole blood was collected in K2EDTA tubes by collaborating institutions according to the institutions' own protocols. Collaborator samples were shipped for TCRbeta analysis as frozen whole blood, isolated PBMCs, or DNA extracted from either sample type. The investigation overall reported the following: The quantity of clinical and demographic metadata differed by source and by participant and was supplied without curation.

TCRbeta CDR3 regions were amplified from genomic DNA using the immunoSEQ Assay, a bias-controlled multiplex PCR. The original pipeline was this. Within the assay, amplification of reference gene primers was used to estimate how many nucleated cells each sample contained. To quantify the absolute abundance of each unique TCRbeta CDR3 rearrangement, sequence reads were collapsed and filtered. For each sample, productive Simpson clonality was calculated by taking the square root of Simpson's diversity index across productive rearrangements. Drawn from immuneACCESS, this table holds only the in-frame rearrangements with V and J called that TCRdb kept. Clones are partly lost; checked studies trace under half to an unresolved V gene and leave the rest unexplained. V and J calls plus clone size are reproduced from that table; the DNA served to infer D and trimming. The sample table contains around 290,000 clones; only one count was recorded for 70% to 90% of them. Around 7.8% of the sample is held by the ten biggest clonotypes.

The sequence was obtained from a woman aged 45-59 years who had recovered from COVID-19. Rearrangement joined TRBV18 to TRBJ1-3; confidence is insufficient to name the D gene. The source material was peripheral blood. The base sequence is TGTGCCAGCTCGGAGAGCTTCGCCACCATATATTTT. Translated, this is CASSESFATIYF.